The 22 T cell receptor beta chains in this list originate from one sample, sequenced in a study of CD8 T cells in ankylosing spondylitis. TCRdb used MiXCR to reprocess the 5' RACE reads, holding one entry per CDR3 protein. The sample has 200,000 to 250,000 distinct CDR3 sequences; roughly a tenth are singletons. Sequenced: blood, either unsorted or a sorted T cell fraction (not recorded which). The receptors here all came from a male donor with ankylosing spondylitis or in good health (not recorded which).

The rearrangement links TRBV12-3 or TRBV12-4 to TRBJ2-2; D not resolved. This CDR3 region has 15 residues. Trimming cost V 0 bases and J 1 base, with 6 bases left between them. The CDR3 DNA sequence: TGTGCCAGCAGTTTAGCCTGGGGGAACACCGGGGAGCTGTTTTTT. It is translated as CASSLAWGNTGELFF.

This clonotype was counted only a few times. This chain joins TRBV7-8 and TRBJ2-7, with TRBD1 matching over 11 bases. CDR1 SGHVS and CDR2 FQNEAQ come from the germline V gene. Unmatched junction bases numbered 5, after V lost 1 base and J lost 3 bases. The CDR3 totals 16 residues. The CDR3 sequence: CASSLGPGQGVYEQYF. CDR3 DNA: TGTGCCAGCAGCTTAGGGCCGGGACAGGGGGTCTACGAGCAGTACTTC.

This clonotype was counted many times. This chain joins TRBV20-1 and TRBJ2-1, with D unresolved. The germline gives CDR1 DFQATT, CDR2 SNEGSKA (reference sequence). This CDR3 is 15 amino acids long. Trimming shortened V by 3 bases and J by 4 bases, and 16 bases separated the two germline ends. CDR3 residues: CSASGQSWSYNEQFF. The CDR3 coding sequence is TGCAGTGCTAGCGGCCAGAGTTGGTCTTACAATGAGCAGTTCTTC.

The chain has TRBV5-5 and TRBJ2-6; D unclear. The CDR3 loop spans 16 amino acids. Germline V gene lookup returns CDR1 SGHKS and CDR2 YYEKEE (reference sequence). The V end lost 6 bases, the J end lost 0 bases, and 13 bases lay between the germline ends. The CDR3, as DNA: TGTGCCAGCATGATAATGGAGAGCTCTGGGGCCAACGTCCTGACTTTC. Translated: CASMIMESSGANVLTF.

This clonotype was found many times. The gene calls are TRBV12-3 or TRBV12-4 and TRBJ1-2, with 7 bases fitting TRBD1. This CDR3 has 13 residues. Trimming removed 8 bases from V and 6 bases from J; junction bases left unmatched: 9. CDR3 nucleotides: TGTGCCAGCGGACCCAGGGGGGTTCATGGCTACACCTTC. This codes for CASGPRGVHGYTF.

There are a few counts of this clonotype. V and J are TRBV9 and TRBJ2-7, with D possibly TRBD1 on 5 matching bases. Trimming shortened V by 4 bases and J by 2 bases, and 10 bases separated the two germline ends. The CDR3 contains 13 residues. Germline-derived CDR1 and CDR2 are SGDLS and YYNGEE. In nucleotides, the CDR3 is TGTGCCAGCAGCCCCAGGGCAGCCTACGAGCAGTACTTC. It is translated as CASSPRAAYEQYF.

The rearrangement joins TRBV28 to TRBJ2-1, with unresolved D. The length of the CDR3 is 12 residues. With 3 bases removed from V and 10 bases from J, the gap between germline ends came to 10 bases. From germline, CDR1 is MDHEN and CDR2 SYDVKM. For the CDR3, the DNA is TGTGCCAGCAGTTTGGGCCTTGGGGAGCAGTTCTTC. Protein product: CASSLGLGEQFF.

This clonotype showed up many times. CDR3 sequence (DNA): TGCGCCAGCAGAGGAACTGAAGCTTTCTTT. Its translation: CASRGTEAFF. The chain combines TRBV5-1 with TRBJ1-1, with D hard to call. The CDR3 is made up of 10 amino acids. Trimming took off 5 bases at V and 5 bases at J, with 4 bases between the two ends. Germline CDR1 is SGHRS and CDR2 is YFSETQ.

This clonotype was recorded at least ten times. This sequence joins TRBV7-2 and TRBJ2-7; tentatively, D is TRBD1 (7 bases). CDR3 length equals 16 residues. V was clipped by 3 bases and J by 4 bases, with 19 bases between them. Germline V gives CDR1 SGHTA, CDR2 FQGNSA. CDR3 sequence (DNA): TGTGCCAGCAGCTTTGGATCGGCGCAGGGGGGATACGAGCAGTACTTC. This encodes CASSFGSAQGGYEQYF.

The V call is TRBV5-6, the J call TRBJ1-1, with a tentative D call TRBD1 (6 bases). This CDR3 comprises 15 residues. From germline, CDR1 is SGHDT and CDR2 YYEEEE. The ends were cut back, 4 bases at V and 1 base at J, with 14 bases in the middle. The CDR3: CASSRYRVGNTEAFF. The CDR3 DNA reads as TGTGCCAGCAGCCGTTACAGGGTGGGGAACACTGAAGCTTTCTTT.

At least ten counts were recorded for this clonotype. The rearrangement links TRBV5-5 to TRBJ2-1; tentative D call: TRBD1 (6 bases). The germline CDR1 and CDR2 sequences are SGHKS and YYEKEE (reference sequence). Trimming took off 3 bases at V and 6 bases at J, with 13 bases between the two ends. This CDR3 region has 14 residues. Here the CDR3 reads CASSSGSGANEQFF. As DNA, the CDR3 is TGTGCCAGCAGCTCCGGCTCAGGGGCCAATGAGCAGTTCTTC.

This clonotype was picked up many times. J is TRBJ2-3 and V is TRBV10-2, with TRBD1 matching over 10 bases. The CDR3 runs 16 residues. The junction had 9 bases not matched to a gene; V was cut back by 7 bases and J by 2 bases. Germline CDR1 WSHSY, CDR2 SAAADI. The CDR3 nucleotides read TGCGCCAGCATCGCCGGGACAGGGGAGAACACAGATACGCAGTATTTT. Its protein product is CASIAGTGENTDTQYF.

This clonotype came up many times. This chain joins TRBV12-3 or TRBV12-4 and TRBJ2-1, with TRBD1 matching 8 bases. V was pared by 1 base and J by 5 bases, with 4 bases of the junction left unmatched. The CDR3 runs to 15 residues. The CDR3 loop reads CASSLGDRTHNEQFF. CDR3 sequence (DNA): TGTGCCAGCAGTTTAGGGGACAGGACCCACAATGAGCAGTTCTTC.

This clonotype was seen ten or more times. V gene TRBV20-1 combines with J gene TRBJ2-1; TRBD2 matches 9 bases. J gave up 8 bases and V 2 bases, and 7 bases lay outside the gene matches. CDR3 length equals 14 residues. The germline CDR1 and CDR2 sequences are DFQATT and SNEGSKA (reference sequence). The CDR3 protein is CSARLGGGADEQFF. CDR3 sequence (DNA): TGCAGTGCTAGACTTGGCGGGGGGGCCGATGAGCAGTTCTTC.

This clonotype was found a few times. The J gene is TRBJ2-2, the V gene TRBV7-2; 10 bases are shared with TRBD2. This CDR3 has 17 amino acids. Germline CDR1 reads SGHTA; CDR2 reads FQGNSA. Trimming cost V 3 bases and J 6 bases; bases outside gene matches: 10. CDR3 nucleotide sequence: TGTGCCAGCAGCTTTCTCCAAGCGGGGGGGCCCGCCGGGGAGCTGTTTTTT. As protein: CASSFLQAGGPAGELFF. Filled out from reference TRBV7-2 and TRBJ2-2, the complete variable domain reads GAGVSQSPSNKVTEKGKDVELRCDPISGHTALYWYRQSLGQGLEFLIYFQGNSAPDKSGLPSDRFSAERTGGSVSTLTIQRTQQEDSAVYLCASSFLQAGGPAGELFFGEGSRLTVL.

This clonotype was observed many times. V is TRBV5-1 and J is TRBJ2-5; 12 nucleotides match TRBD2. The CDR3 is 17 residues long. CDR1 SGHRS and CDR2 YFSETQ come from the germline V gene. V shed 0 bases and J 5 bases; nucleotides not matched to a gene: 8. The CDR3 reads CASSLAPSGGAVETQYF. The CDR3 bases are TGCGCCAGCAGCTTGGCCCCTAGCGGGGGGGCCGTGGAGACCCAGTACTTC.

Only a few counts were recorded for this clonotype. The chain uses TRBV7-2 and TRBJ2-7, with D hard to call. Germline lookup yields CDR1 SGHTA and CDR2 FQGNSA. V dropped 1 base and J dropped 7 bases, with 11 bases sitting between them. The CDR3 has 13 residues. In nucleotides, the CDR3 is TGTGCCAGCAGCTTAGTCTCCCCTGGGGAGCAGTACTTC. Translation: CASSLVSPGEQYF.

This clonotype came up many times. The CDR3 region has the DNA TGTGCCAGCAGCTTAGATGGACTAGCGGGGCGCACAGATACGCAGTATTTT. It encodes CASSLDGLAGRTDTQYF. The chain employs TRBV11-2 and TRBJ2-3; 12 bases match TRBD2. The ends lost 0 bases at V and 1 base at J; junction bases unmatched: 2. This CDR3 is 17 amino acids long. From germline, CDR1 is SGHAT and CDR2 FQNNGV.

This clonotype was detected many times. The CDR3: CASSLGRKSTEAFF. The DNA of the CDR3 is TGTGCCAGCAGTTTAGGCAGGAAGAGCACTGAAGCTTTCTTT. The rearrangement uses TRBV12-3 or TRBV12-4 and TRBJ1-1; no clear D. Trimming removed 1 base at V and 4 bases at J, with 10 bases between. This CDR3 has 14 amino acids.

Comment on this clonotype: A much larger clonotype is one base distant, so this may be a read error. The chain uses TRBV5-1 and TRBJ1-3; D gene uncertain. Trimming removed 9 bases from V and 6 bases from J, with 16 bases in between. The CDR3 runs 13 residues. Germline CDR1 is SGHRS and CDR2 is YFSETQ. The CDR3 loop is CATQTAPENTIYF. The CDR3 coding sequence is TGCGCCACACAGACCGCGCCTGAAAACACCATATATTTT.

This clonotype was detected many times. The chain has TRBV29-1 and TRBJ2-2, with TRBD2 as a possible D gene (6 bases). Trimming left V 4 bases short and J 0 bases short, with 9 bases between. CDR1 and CDR2 (germline): SQVTM, ANQGSEA. CDR3 size: 14 residues. CDR3 sequence: CSVGGEANTGELFF. In nucleotides, the CDR3 is TGCAGCGTTGGGGGGGAAGCGAACACCGGGGAGCTGTTTTTT.

This clonotype came up a few times. CDR3 sequence: CASSMGQAGELFF. The CDR3 DNA sequence: TGTGCCAGTAGTATGGGACAGGCCGGGGAGCTGTTTTTT. The rearrangement joins TRBV19 to TRBJ2-2; 8 positions match TRBD1. The germline V gene encodes CDR1 LNHDA and CDR2 SQIVND (reference sequence). Losses at the gene ends were 3 bases for V and 6 bases for J; bases not matched to a gene: 0. The CDR3 covers 13 residues.